This is a list of T cell receptor beta chains from one sample in a study of cytomegalovirus exposure and HLA in healthy donors. Assay used: immunoSEQ multiplex PCR; TCRdb lists only in-frame clones, some missing. The sample data list about 130,000 clones. The material sequenced was PBMCs. These TCRs come from a man younger than 30 in good health and CMV-seronegative. Each CDR3 is given without its conserved first and last residue.

V	J	CDR3
TRBV28	TRBJ2-1	ASSLAGVGNEQF
TRBV5-6	TRBJ2-7	ASSLNDFWREVAYEQY
TRBV4-3	TRBJ2-7	ASSQGPTGNYEQY
TRBV7-2	TRBJ1-1	ASSKWRSSNTEAF
TRBV6-5	TRBJ1-5	ASSYGGNQPQH
TRBV6-5	TRBJ1-2	ASSYLGGYT
TRBV4-3	TRBJ2-1	ASSRGWSGGAANEQF
TRBV4-3	TRBJ2-3	ASSQAIGGATDTQY
TRBV4-3	TRBJ2-7	ASSQDQLALGEQY
TRBV4-2	TRBJ2-5	ASSQEGGGKETQY
TRBV4-1	TRBJ2-7	ASSHTGSSYEQY
TRBV27	TRBJ2-2	ASTSRGPSVTGELF
TRBV15	TRBJ2-7	ATSRDHPGQYYEQY
TRBV5-6	TRBJ2-5	ASSLRSGRAGETQY
TRBV2	TRBJ2-2	ASRGTSGGSIDTGELF
TRBV11-2	TRBJ2-5	ASSLDSQETQY
TRBV6-5	TRBJ2-1	ASSLATSGIFEQF
TRBV6-1	TRBJ1-5	ASVFGPSEHQPQH
TRBV7-7	TRBJ2-1	ASSLVPGDPFQF
TRBV29-1	TRBJ2-2	SGKDRVHTGELF
TRBV6-1	TRBJ2-7	ASSDQAGGFFGEQY
TRBV27	TRBJ2-5	ASSFGTSGPYQETQY
TRBV19	TRBJ2-5	ASSIVGGETQY
TRBV7-6	TRBJ2-5	ASRIVGETQY
TRBV2	TRBJ2-6	ASTGTGANVLT
TRBV7-2	TRBJ2-7	ASSLLAGDAEQY
TRBV15	TRBJ1-1	ATSRAGRGTEAF
TRBV15	TRBJ2-1	ATSVGSVNNEQF
TRBV6-5	TRBJ2-1	ASRKTGNPYNEQF
TRBV5-1	TRBJ2-1	ASSLGGDSTQNEQF
TRBV5-1	TRBJ1-1	ASSSDGGATEAF
TRBV28	TRBJ2-5	ASSLYSQPRETQY
TRBV10-3	TRBJ1-6	AISDRGVNNSPLH
TRBV4-3	TRBJ1-1	ASSQDRTLGGTEAF
TRBV7-9	TRBJ2-5	ASSFIAAQETQY
TRBV10-3	TRBJ2-5	AIRESGGARETQY
TRBV28	TRBJ2-1	ASSPPPSGISYNEQF
TRBV6-5	TRBJ2-7	ASSSAGTGNEQY
TRBV28	TRBJ1-1	ASSYFPGTGRRNTEAF
TRBV27	TRBJ1-1	ASSPRQGSRNTEAF
TRBV29-1	TRBJ2-1	SVEGTGVKDNEQF